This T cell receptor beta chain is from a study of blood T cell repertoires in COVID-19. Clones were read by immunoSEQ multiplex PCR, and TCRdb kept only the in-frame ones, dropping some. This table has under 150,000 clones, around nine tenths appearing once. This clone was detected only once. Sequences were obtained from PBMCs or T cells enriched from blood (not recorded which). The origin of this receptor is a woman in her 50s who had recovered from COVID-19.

The CDR3 nucleotides read TGTGCCTGGAGTCCCCCATCCAATGAGCAGTTCTTC. Its protein is CAWSPPSNEQFF. The chain uses TRBV30 and TRBJ2-1, with D hard to call. In germline, CDR1 is GTSNPN, CDR2 SVGIG (reference sequence). The V end was cut by 2 bases, the J end by 6 bases, with 8 bases between. This CDR3 comprises 12 residues.